These T cell receptor beta chains were read from a single sample in a study of neurological immune-mediated disorders. TCRdb independently ran MiXCR on the 5' RACE reads; one entry per CDR3 protein. The data contain about 80,000 distinct CDR3 sequences, 4.3% of them singletons. Material: PBMCs. The receptors stem from a woman in her fifties or sixties with multiple sclerosis. Both conserved end residues are part of each CDR3. The order of the fields is J gene, V gene, D gene, CDR3 protein. A D gene is named only where the DNA matches it firmly.

J: TRBJ2-3; V: TRBV5-1; D: TRBD1; CDR3: CASSLRSLGQRRSDTQYF
J: TRBJ2-7; V: TRBV6-1; D: TRBD1; CDR3: CASSVGDSRYEQYF
J: TRBJ2-7; V: TRBV11-2; D: NA; CDR3: CASSLPRSSYEQYF
J: TRBJ2-3; V: TRBV20-1; D: TRBD2; CDR3: CSASSSGGLTDTQYF
J: TRBJ2-7; V: TRBV12-3/TRBV12-4; D: TRBD1; CDR3: CASSVVLGQGAQYF
J: TRBJ2-2; V: TRBV12-3/TRBV12-4; D: NA; CDR3: CASSLERTAGELFF
J: TRBJ1-6; V: TRBV20-1; D: TRBD1; CDR3: CSATTGQVNSPLHF
J: TRBJ1-2; V: TRBV20-1; D: NA; CDR3: CSATQGTGYTF
J: TRBJ1-5; V: TRBV5-6; D: NA; CDR3: CASSSQFTQPQHF
J: TRBJ2-3; V: TRBV5-1; D: NA; CDR3: CASSLQGGAYDTQYF
J: TRBJ1-5; V: TRBV7-9; D: NA; CDR3: CASSPGVGDSNQPQHF
J: TRBJ2-1; V: TRBV6-5; D: NA; CDR3: CASSYSTHNEQFF
J: TRBJ2-1; V: TRBV5-1; D: TRBD1; CDR3: CASSLAADRGKFF
J: TRBJ2-1; V: TRBV5-1; D: NA; CDR3: CASRAQGGSYNEQFF
J: TRBJ2-3; V: TRBV20-1; D: NA; CDR3: CSASKVIGDTQYF
J: TRBJ1-6; V: TRBV27; D: NA; CDR3: CASSLQGSTPLHF
J: TRBJ2-5; V: TRBV27; D: NA; CDR3: CASSLSARVGGQYF
J: TRBJ1-4; V: TRBV5-1; D: TRBD1; CDR3: CASSGTGAEEEKLFF
J: TRBJ1-2; V: TRBV6-5; D: NA; CDR3: CASSRGTAGNYGYTF
J: TRBJ2-2; V: TRBV12-3/TRBV12-4; D: NA; CDR3: CASKGQELTGELFF
J: TRBJ1-4; V: TRBV15; D: NA; CDR3: CATSRDRNEKLFF
J: TRBJ2-1; V: TRBV7-9; D: NA; CDR3: CASSLGSGLRRGNEQFF
J: TRBJ1-5; V: TRBV7-2; D: NA; CDR3: CASSLGRQPQHF
J: TRBJ2-2; V: TRBV12-3/TRBV12-4; D: TRBD1; CDR3: CASSLARRGHGELFF
J: TRBJ1-4; V: TRBV5-1; D: TRBD1; CDR3: CASSLGTGPPTNEKLFF
J: TRBJ2-7; V: TRBV5-1; D: NA; CDR3: CASSLVVGSYEQYF
J: TRBJ2-7; V: TRBV28; D: TRBD1; CDR3: CASSLRQGASEQYF
J: TRBJ2-5; V: TRBV9; D: TRBD2; CDR3: CASSGGGSRGETQYF
J: TRBJ2-5; V: TRBV7-6; D: NA; CDR3: CASSRNRIGQETQYF
J: TRBJ2-7; V: TRBV6-5; D: TRBD1; CDR3: CASRRQGGDEQYF
J: TRBJ2-5; V: TRBV5-1; D: NA; CDR3: CASKMTPLETQYF
J: TRBJ1-2; V: TRBV7-6; D: NA; CDR3: CASSPNTNYGYTF
J: TRBJ2-5; V: TRBV6-6; D: NA; CDR3: CASVIKGPRDSETQYF
J: TRBJ2-5; V: TRBV20-1; D: TRBD1; CDR3: CSTTGDSLSETQYF
J: TRBJ2-2; V: TRBV14; D: NA; CDR3: CASSHRAGAANTGELFF
J: TRBJ2-7; V: TRBV20-1; D: TRBD1; CDR3: CSARVDRGPYEQYF
J: TRBJ2-2; V: TRBV2; D: TRBD2; CDR3: CASSFTSGGTGELFF
J: TRBJ1-1; V: TRBV5-1; D: TRBD1; CDR3: CASSLGQDSMNTEAFF
J: TRBJ1-6; V: TRBV9; D: NA; CDR3: CASSTSGGFYNSPLHF
J: TRBJ2-1; V: TRBV5-1; D: TRBD2; CDR3: CASSLPGGAGEQFF
J: TRBJ1-2; V: TRBV5-1; D: TRBD1; CDR3: CASSSDRASYGYTF
J: TRBJ2-3; V: TRBV12-3/TRBV12-4; D: TRBD2; CDR3: CASSLASGADTQYF
J: TRBJ1-4; V: TRBV12-3/TRBV12-4; D: TRBD1; CDR3: CASSSQQGSNEKLFF
J: TRBJ1-6; V: TRBV5-1; D: NA; CDR3: CASSLGTQRYSPLHF
J: TRBJ1-6; V: TRBV14; D: NA; CDR3: CASSQAPEYNSPLHF
J: TRBJ2-3; V: TRBV7-6; D: NA; CDR3: CASSLALGTDTQYF
J: TRBJ1-1; V: TRBV5-1; D: NA; CDR3: CASSFGHIPEAFF
J: TRBJ2-3; V: TRBV7-8; D: NA; CDR3: CASSYANSDTQYF
J: TRBJ1-3; V: TRBV20-1; D: NA; CDR3: CSAREQGSTIYF
J: TRBJ2-1; V: TRBV6-5; D: NA; CDR3: CASSARPARRPTNEQFF
J: TRBJ1-5; V: TRBV27; D: NA; CDR3: CASSFHNGGLGNQPQHF
J: TRBJ2-3; V: TRBV7-2; D: NA; CDR3: CASSLAPALLSSTDTQYF
J: TRBJ2-5; V: TRBV5-5; D: NA; CDR3: CASSLEGGDWETQYF
J: TRBJ2-7; V: TRBV20-1; D: NA; CDR3: CSARVDRASYEQYF
J: TRBJ2-2; V: TRBV9; D: NA; CDR3: CASSVSGDPGELFF
J: TRBJ1-1; V: TRBV12-3/TRBV12-4; D: TRBD1; CDR3: CASSLDRGQLKAFF
J: TRBJ2-2; V: TRBV6-5; D: NA; CDR3: CASTGLVTGELFF